A single TCR beta chain is shown here with its context. The antigen is undetermined. Measured with immunoSEQ multiplex PCR; TCRdb has only the in-frame clones, and not every one. This sample carries 28,000 or so clones, 75% to 80% of them seen once, and the ten largest clones take under 30%. Germline CDR1 reads SGHTA; CDR2 reads FQGTGA. The length of the CDR3 is 16 residues. V trimming: 1 base; J trimming: 8 bases; junction bases outside the gene matches: 8. This specimen belongs to a study of OX40 agonist ivuxolimab in advanced cancers. Study in general: Ivuxolimab, which is an agonistic anti-OX40 (CD134) antibody, was administered to the patients. Three patients, one with hepatocellular carcinoma and two with cutaneous melanoma, responded partially.

Broader study findings: Undetermined was the antigen specificity of the expanded peripheral T cells. At 0.1 to 3.0 mg/kg, clonal expansion of CD4+ and CD8+ blood T cells had occurred by week 6.

The sequencing here drew on CD4+ or CD8+ T cells sorted from blood, taken in a trial of the OX40 agonist ivuxolimab. The chain is built from TRBV7-3 and TRBJ1-2; the match to TRBD1 covers 12 bases. This receptor was obtained from an adult with an advanced solid tumor such as melanoma, head and neck, liver or kidney cancer. DNA for the CDR3: TGTGCCAGCAGCTTAAGGGGGACAGGGGGCGCGGGAGGCTACACCTTC. Translating gives CASSLRGTGGAGGYTF.